The 32 T cell receptor beta chains in this list originate from one sample, sequenced in a study of blood T cells in healthy people across ages. A sample-barcoded 5' primer and a J-beta primer mix were used in a second PCR of roughly 7 to 11 cycles. TCRdb reprocessed the 5' RACE reads via MiXCR and lists one record per CDR3 protein. The sample holds about 1.7 million distinct CDR3 sequences; 28% are singletons and the top ten take roughly 8%. Sequences were obtained from blood. These receptors all stem from a woman in her twenties or thirties in good health.

The CDR3 DNA reads as TGCGCCAGCAGCGTGATCCCGGGACAGTACAAGCAGTACTTC. Residues: CASSVIPGQYKQYF. The chain uses TRBV5-1 and TRBJ2-7; 7 bases match TRBD1. Trimming cost V 4 bases and J 8 bases; bases outside gene matches: 12. Germline V CDR1 and CDR2: SGHRS, YFSETQ. The CDR3 extends over 14 amino acids.

This clonotype showed up just a few times. V is TRBV24-1 and J is TRBJ2-1, with TRBD2 matching 10 bases. The CDR3 length is 18 residues. Germline values: CDR1 KGHDR, CDR2 SFDVKD. J gave up 6 bases and V 4 bases, and 14 bases lay outside the gene matches. In DNA, the CDR3 is TGTGCCACCAGTGACACCCGTCCTAGCGGGAGTAGGGGCAATGAGCAGTTCTTC. Encoded protein: CATSDTRPSGSRGNEQFF.

This clonotype appeared many times. The CDR3: CASSLNTPGETQYF. The DNA of the CDR3 is TGTGCCAGCAGCTTAAATACCCCCGGAGAGACCCAGTACTTC. The chain joins TRBV7-2 to TRBJ2-5; D uncertain. V shed 2 bases and J shed 4 bases, with 11 bases lying between them. Germline CDR1 is SGHTA and CDR2 is FQGNSA. CDR3 length: 14 residues.

This chain joins TRBV2 and TRBJ1-6; unclear D gene. From germline, CDR1 is SNHLY and CDR2 FYNNEI. The CDR3 is 16 amino acids. The V end lost 10 bases, the J end lost 3 bases, and 19 bases lay between the germline ends. For the CDR3, the DNA is TGTGCCACCGCTCGCAGACTCCCCGACTATAATTCACCCCTCCACTTT. Residues: CATARRLPDYNSPLHF. The full variable domain, rest sourced from reference TRBV2 and TRBJ1-6, is EPEVTQTPSHQVTQMGQEVILRCVPISNHLYFYWYRQILGQKVEFLVSFYNNEISEKSEIFDDQFSVERPDGSNFTLKIRSTKLEDSAMYFCATARRLPDYNSPLHFGNGTRLTVT.

This rearrangement joins TRBV20-1 to TRBJ2-7; D is possibly TRBD2 (5 bases). Germline CDR1 and CDR2: DFQATT and SNEGSKA (reference sequence). The CDR3 runs to 13 residues. V was shortened by 1 base and J by 0 bases, with 7 bases between the two germline ends. The CDR3 loop is CSARVGSSYEQYF. CDR3 coding DNA: TGCAGTGCTAGAGTTGGGAGCTCCTACGAGCAGTACTTC.

This chain uses TRBV11-2 with TRBJ1-3; a possible D gene is TRBD1 (6 bases). The CDR3 sequence is 13 residues long. Germline assignment: CDR1 SGHAT and CDR2 FQNNGV. The V end lost 6 bases, the J end lost 3 bases, and 9 bases lay between the germline ends. The CDR3 region has the DNA TGTGCCAGCAGTTCACAGGGTGGAAACACCATATATTTT. Translated: CASSSQGGNTIYF.

This clonotype was found many times. V is TRBV5-1 and J is TRBJ2-5; tentative D call: TRBD1 (6 bases). V lost 4 bases to trimming and J lost 5 bases, with 15 bases between them. The CDR3 spans 14 residues. Germline loops: CDR1 SGHRS, CDR2 YFSETQ. DNA for the CDR3: TGCGCCAGCAGCGTGCAGGGGAATGTGGAGACCCAGTACTTC. It encodes CASSVQGNVETQYF.

The chain has TRBV11-2 and TRBJ1-5; TRBD1 matches 9 bases. This CDR3 spans 16 amino acids. With 1 base clipped from V and 6 bases from J, the junction kept 7 bases outside the gene matches. Germline lookup yields CDR1 SGHAT and CDR2 FQNNGV. Here the CDR3 reads CASSLGVGQGGQPQHF. CDR3 nucleotides: TGTGCCAGCAGCTTAGGGGTGGGACAGGGTGGTCAGCCCCAGCATTTT.

The chain recombines TRBV20-1 with TRBJ2-3; D uncertain. The CDR3 covers 15 residues. Deletions cut 0 bases from V and 0 bases from J, with 10 bases between. CDR1 and CDR2 (germline): DFQATT, SNEGSKA (reference sequence). The CDR3 reads CSARDHSSSTDTQYF. DNA for the CDR3: TGCAGTGCTAGAGATCATAGCTCTAGCACAGATACGCAGTATTTT.

V gene TRBV6-2 or TRBV6-3 combines with J gene TRBJ2-4; TRBD2 matches 10 bases. Germline V lookup: CDR1 MNHEY, CDR2 SVGEGT. The CDR3 has 17 residues. V was clipped by 2 bases and J by 3 bases; unmatched bases: 7. This CDR3 reads CASSYGGTSASKNIQYF. Written as DNA, the CDR3 is TGTGCCAGCAGTTACGGCGGGACTAGCGCGAGCAAAAACATTCAGTACTTC.

The chain links TRBV5-1 to TRBJ1-1; D not certain. Germline CDR1 SGHRS, CDR2 YFSETQ. V was cut by 5 bases and J by 4 bases, with 18 bases left in between. CDR3 length equals 15 residues. The CDR3 region has the DNA TGCGCCAGCAGATCGGACCCCACGGATGGCACTGAAGCTTTCTTT. It yields the protein CASRSDPTDGTEAFF.

The V call is TRBV4-2, the J call TRBJ2-7; tentatively, D is TRBD1 or TRBD2 (6 bases each). Germline lookup yields CDR1 LGHNA and CDR2 YNFKEQ. The CDR3 is 16 amino acids. V was trimmed by 0 bases and J by 0 bases, leaving 12 bases between them. The CDR3 bases are TGTGCCAGCAGCCAAGAGGAGGGGGTCCCCTCCTACGAGCAGTACTTC. It encodes CASSQEEGVPSYEQYF.

This clonotype was found a few times. This CDR3 reads CSASAGPNMVDTQYF. Written as DNA, the CDR3 is TGCAGTGCTAGCGCGGGGCCGAACATGGTGGATACGCAGTATTTT. The chain joins TRBV20-1 to TRBJ2-3; a possible D gene is TRBD2 (6 bases). Per germline, CDR1 DFQATT and CDR2 SNEGSKA (reference sequence). The V end lost 3 bases, the J end lost 6 bases, and 19 bases lay between the germline ends. The CDR3 is made up of 15 amino acids.

This clonotype occurred a few times. The chain recombines TRBV29-1 with TRBJ1-1, with D possibly matching TRBD1 (5 bases). Germline lookup yields CDR1 SQVTM and CDR2 ANQGSEA. Trimming stripped 4 bases from V and 11 bases from J, with 20 bases between. This CDR3 has 13 amino acids. The CDR3 region is CSVVQGFGGVAFF. The CDR3 nucleotides are TGCAGCGTTGTTCAGGGCTTTGGTGGAGTGGCTTTCTTT.

On this clonotype itself: Germline is not matched at one junction end, which may reflect a read error. V usage is TRBV6-5 and J usage is TRBJ1-2, with D perhaps matching TRBD1 (5 bases). The CDR3 consists of 12 residues. Germline V gene lookup returns CDR1 MNHEY and CDR2 SVGAGI. The chain's CDR3 is CASSRDWGGCTF. DNA of the CDR3: TGTGCCAGCAGCCGGGACTGGGGTGGCTGCACCTTC.

The chain has TRBV7-2 and TRBJ1-2, with D maybe TRBD1 (6 bases). The CDR3 contains 13 residues. From germline, CDR1 is SGHTA and CDR2 FQGNSA. The germline V and J ends were trimmed by 3 bases and 6 bases, with 11 bases remaining between them. The CDR3 bases are TGTGCCAGCAGCTTTGTACAGGGCGATGGCTACACCTTC. As protein: CASSFVQGDGYTF. The whole variable domain, filled in from reference TRBV7-2 and TRBJ1-2, reads GAGVSQSPSNKVTEKGKDVELRCDPISGHTALYWYRQSLGQGLEFLIYFQGNSAPDKSGLPSDRFSAERTGGSVSTLTIQRTQQEDSAVYLCASSFVQGDGYTFGSGTRLTVV.

V gene TRBV2 combines with J gene TRBJ2-1; a weak D match, TRBD1 (6 bases). V was pared by 4 bases and J by 4 bases, with 14 bases between. The CDR3 extends over 15 amino acids. Germline CDR1 and CDR2: SNHLY and FYNNEI. The DNA of the CDR3 is TGTGCCAGCAGTGCAGGGGCACCAAAATACAATGAGCAGTTCTTC. Translated, it gives CASSAGAPKYNEQFF.

This chain uses TRBV12-5 with TRBJ2-1; D gene unclear. The germline V gene encodes CDR1 LGHNT and CDR2 FRNRAP. V lost 1 base, J lost 11 bases, and 6 bases lay in between. This CDR3 is built from 11 residues. The CDR3 DNA sequence: TGTGCTAGTGGTTTGGGGCCCAAGCAGTTCTTC. Translating gives CASGLGPKQFF.

In its sample, this clonotype was seen a few times. The gene calls are TRBV2 and TRBJ2-3, with 7 bases aligning to TRBD1. With V trimmed by 5 bases and J by 2 bases, 10 bases remained unmatched. This CDR3 is 16 amino acids long. Germline V gene sequence: CDR1 SNHLY, CDR2 FYNNEI. The CDR3 region has the DNA TGTGCCAGCAGTTTTTACAGGGGTAGGGTCACAGATACGCAGTATTTT. It specifies CASSFYRGRVTDTQYF.

This clonotype was detected many times. The chain has TRBV5-1 and TRBJ2-5, with 11 bases matching TRBD2. The CDR3 covers 17 residues. Germline trimming cut 3 bases from V and 4 bases from J; bases unmatched to any gene: 11. CDR1 SGHRS and CDR2 YFSETQ come from the germline V gene. The CDR3 DNA follows: TGCGCCAGCAGCTCTTTTACTAGCGGGGGCTCTGGAGAGACCCAGTACTTC. Its protein product is CASSSFTSGGSGETQYF.

The chain joins TRBV7-3 to TRBJ2-1; no definite D call. The CDR3 loop spans 14 amino acids. V shed 5 bases and J shed 6 bases, with 14 bases lying between them. Germline V CDR1 and CDR2: SGHTA, FQGTGA. The CDR3 bases are TGTGCCAGCAGCCAAGGGTCCAGGACCAATGAGCAGTTCTTC. It specifies CASSQGSRTNEQFF.

This clonotype showed up just a few times. This chain joins TRBV5-1 and TRBJ2-3, with D perhaps TRBD2 (6 bases). CDR3 size: 14 residues. The germline gives CDR1 SGHRS, CDR2 YFSETQ. The V and J ends lost 6 bases and 3 bases respectively, with 14 bases between them. This chain's CDR3 is CASMNAEGTDTQYF. As DNA, the CDR3 is TGCGCCAGCATGAATGCGGAGGGGACAGATACGCAGTATTTT.

This clonotype occurred many times. This chain connects TRBV7-3 to TRBJ2-1, with 8 bases that match TRBD1. After removal of 5 bases from V and 5 bases from J, the junction contained 8 bases not matched to a gene. The CDR3 runs to 15 residues. CDR1 is SGHTA and CDR2 is FQGTGA in the germline V gene. The CDR3, as DNA: TGTGCCAGCAGCACATACAGGGGGGAGAACAATGAGCAGTTCTTC. Translating gives CASSTYRGENNEQFF.

This clonotype was seen a handful of times. The chain uses TRBV7-2 and TRBJ2-5; D gene ambiguous. The CDR3 is 13 amino acids. Germline V lookup: CDR1 SGHTA, CDR2 FQGNSA. V was pared by 5 bases and J by 5 bases, with 12 bases between. The CDR3 DNA reads TGTGCCAGCAGCCGGCGTGGGATGGAGACCCAGTACTTC. It is translated as CASSRRGMETQYF.

This chain connects TRBV12-3 or TRBV12-4 to TRBJ2-3; tentatively, D is TRBD1 (6 bases). This CDR3 is built from 13 residues. V lost 6 bases and J 5 bases, leaving 12 bases between the germline ends. CDR3 bases: TGTGCCAGCAGATACACAGGGAAAGATACGCAGTATTTT. It yields the protein CASRYTGKDTQYF.

To note about this clonotype: This may be a read error, as it is one base from a much larger clone. The rearrangement links TRBV5-1 to TRBJ2-1; a weak D match, TRBD1 (6 bases). The CDR3 sequence is 14 residues long. Germline CDR1 SGHRS, CDR2 YFSETQ. This chain's CDR3 is CASTDPQGRNEQVF. CDR3 nucleotides: TGCGCCAGCACGGATCCCCAGGGGCGCAATGAGCAGGTCTTC. Complete variable domain (other parts from reference TRBV5-1 and TRBJ2-1): KAGVTQTPRYLIKTRGQQVTLSCSPISGHRSVSWYQQTPGQGLQFLFEYFSETQRNKGNFPGRFSGRQFSNSRSEMNVSTLELGDSALYLCASTDPQGRNEQVFGPGTRLTVL.

The chain has TRBV2 and TRBJ2-7; a weak D match, TRBD1 (5 bases). Germline CDR1 SNHLY, CDR2 FYNNEI. This CDR3 comprises 14 residues. The ends were cut back, 2 bases at V and 4 bases at J, with 12 bases in the middle. This chain's CDR3 is CASSEFRQIYEQYF. CDR3 bases: TGTGCCAGCAGTGAATTTCGACAGATATACGAGCAGTACTTC.

Many counts were recorded for this clonotype. The chain has TRBV4-1 and TRBJ2-4, with D unclear. CDR3 size: 13 residues. Germline lookup yields CDR1 MGHRA and CDR2 YSYEKL. V was shortened by 3 bases and J by 4 bases, with 7 bases between the two germline ends. DNA of the CDR3: TGCGCCAGCAGCCAGGCACAGAAAAACATTCAGTACTTC. Translation gives CASSQAQKNIQYF.

Concerning this clonotype itself: The junction differs from germline at one of its ends, possibly a read error. This sequence joins TRBV12-3 or TRBV12-4 and TRBJ2-3; 10 bases fit TRBD2. The CDR3 spans 16 residues. The CDR3 DNA follows: TGTGCCAGCAGTTTCCCAGCGGGAGGGCCGACAGATACGGAGTATTTT. This translates into CASSFPAGGPTDTEYF.

CDR3 in amino acids: CASTPEETQYF. The CDR3 DNA is TGTGCCAGCACCCCCGAAGAGACCCAGTACTTC. This sequence joins TRBV2 and TRBJ2-5; D gene uncertain. V was clipped by 7 bases and J by 3 bases, with 6 bases between them. The CDR3 spans 11 residues. The germline gives CDR1 SNHLY, CDR2 FYNNEI.

The chain recombines TRBV20-1 with TRBJ1-2; TRBD1 matches at 9 bases. This CDR3 is built from 11 residues. Germline-derived CDR1 and CDR2 are DFQATT and SNEGSKA (reference sequence). Trimming cost V 4 bases and J 7 bases; bases outside gene matches: 1. The chain's CDR3 is CSAKTGGGYTF. In nucleotides, the CDR3 is TGCAGTGCTAAGACAGGGGGTGGCTACACCTTC.

The chain joins TRBV7-9 to TRBJ1-1; D is unclear. Germline assignment: CDR1 SEHNR and CDR2 FQNEAQ (reference sequence). V was shortened by 3 bases and J by 6 bases, with 11 bases between the two germline ends. CDR3 size: 13 residues. The CDR3 loop reads CASSFNEGSEAFF. CDR3 coding DNA: TGTGCCAGCAGCTTCAACGAAGGCTCTGAAGCTTTCTTT.